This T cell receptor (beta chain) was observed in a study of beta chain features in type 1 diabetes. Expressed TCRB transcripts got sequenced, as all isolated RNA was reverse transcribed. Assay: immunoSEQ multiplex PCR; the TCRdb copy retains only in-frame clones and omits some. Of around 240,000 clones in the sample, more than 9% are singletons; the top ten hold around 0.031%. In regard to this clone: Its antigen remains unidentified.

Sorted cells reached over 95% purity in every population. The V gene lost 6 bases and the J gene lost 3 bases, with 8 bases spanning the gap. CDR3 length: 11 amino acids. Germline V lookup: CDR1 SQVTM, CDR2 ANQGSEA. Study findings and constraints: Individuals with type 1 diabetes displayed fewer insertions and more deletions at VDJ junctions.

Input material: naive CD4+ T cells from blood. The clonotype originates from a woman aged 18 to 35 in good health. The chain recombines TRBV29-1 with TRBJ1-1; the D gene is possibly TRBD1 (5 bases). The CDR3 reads CSVGRDTEAFF. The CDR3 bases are TGCAGCGTGGGCAGGGACACTGAAGCTTTCTTT.